These T cell receptor beta chains were read from a single sample in a study of T and B cells in COVID-19 patients. Via MiXCR, TCRdb re-called the multiplex PCR reads, giving one row per CDR3 protein. Found here are nearly 15,000 distinct CDR3 sequences, roughly 29% of them singletons; the top ten hold 1% to 1.5%. The sequenced sample was blood. The receptors were sampled from a human donor who had recovered from COVID-19. Both conserved end residues are part of each CDR3. The D gene is left open where the match is weak. Rows give clone size only sometimes, using once, few, many, or a class for an expanded clone.

j_call | d_call | v_call | clone_size | cdr3_aa | cdr3_nt
TRBJ2-2 | . | TRBV19 | medium-sized | CASSRGPRAANTGELFF | TGTGCCAGCTCCCGGGGACCCCGGGCGGCGAACACCGGGGAGCTGTTTTTT
TRBJ1-5 | TRBD1 | TRBV27 | . | CASSPGTGRQPQHF | TGTGCCAGCAGTCCCGGGACAGGGCGACAGCCCCAGCATTTT
TRBJ2-2 | TRBD1 | TRBV12-5 | . | CASGFSITGTGAGELFF | TGTGCTAGTGGTTTCTCTATTACCGGGACAGGGGCCGGGGAGCTGTTTTTT
TRBJ1-4 | TRBD1 | TRBV6-5 | . | CASARGQTFEKLFF | TGTGCCAGCGCCCGGGGACAGACTTTTGAAAAACTGTTTTTT
TRBJ1-2 | . | TRBV24-1 | . | CATSGDYGYTF | TGTGCCACCAGTGGCGACTATGGCTACACCTTC
TRBJ2-7 | TRBD1 | TRBV15 | many | CATSRDGGQWAYEQYF | TGTGCCACCAGCAGAGATGGGGGACAGTGGGCCTACGAGCAGTACTTC
TRBJ2-1 | TRBD2 | TRBV12-3/TRBV12-4 | . | CASSFLAGVNEQFF | TGTGCCAGCAGTTTTCTAGCGGGAGTCAATGAGCAGTTCTTC
TRBJ2-5 | . | TRBV7-6 | . | CASSLEAGETQYF | TGTGCCAGCAGCTTAGAGGCTGGGGAGACCCAGTACTTC
TRBJ2-7 | TRBD2 | TRBV6-5 | . | CASSPSGRAYEQYF | TGTGCCAGCAGCCCTAGCGGGAGAGCCTACGAGCAGTACTTC
TRBJ2-2 | . | TRBV6-5 | . | CASSYLQTGMNTGELFF | TGTGCCAGCAGTTACCTCCAAACGGGGATGAACACCGGGGAGCTGTTTTTT
TRBJ2-1 | TRBD1 | TRBV6-5 | . | CASSYPRTGDYNEQFF | TGTGCCAGCAGTTACCCTAGGACAGGGGACTACAATGAGCAGTTCTTC
TRBJ2-3 | TRBD2 | TRBV6-2/TRBV6-3 | . | CASSLWPSGADTQYF | TGTGCCAGCAGTTTATGGCCTAGCGGGGCAGATACGCAGTATTTT
TRBJ2-1 | TRBD2 | TRBV18 | medium-sized | CASSRDRTSAYNEQFF | TGTGCCAGCTCACGCGATCGGACTAGCGCCTACAATGAGCAGTTCTTC
TRBJ1-1 | . | TRBV27 | few | CASSWVKGTTEAFF | TGTGCCAGCAGCTGGGTCAAGGGAACCACTGAAGCTTTCTTT
TRBJ1-1 | . | TRBV6-2/TRBV6-3 | . | CASSGSLNTEAFF | TGTGCCAGCAGTGGTTCCTTGAACACTGAAGCTTTCTTT
TRBJ1-5 | TRBD1 | TRBV19 | once | CASSAGTGNSNQPQHF | TGTGCCAGTAGTGCCGGGACAGGGAATAGCAATCAGCCCCAGCATTTT
TRBJ1-4 | . | TRBV6-5 | many | CASSYQGPNEKLFF | TGTGCCAGCAGTTACCAGGGGCCTAATGAAAAACTGTTTTTT